The following is a T cell receptor beta chain sequence with its context. As yet, its antigen is unknown. Measured with immunoSEQ multiplex PCR; TCRdb has only the in-frame clones, and not every one. The sample records fewer than 110,000 clones, 70% to 90% being singletons. The data stem from a study of T cell responses to AZD1222 COVID-19 vaccine. Findings and limits, study-wide: Reports say nearly half of spike-specific TCRs go after unmutated variant regions. Repertoire sampling occurred only after the peak T cell response. CD4 TCRs covered the whole spike, strongest at regions 160-218 and 743-854.

V shed 4 bases and J 6 bases; nucleotides not matched to a gene: 6. The CDR3 consists of 17 residues. Germline CDR1 is SGHNT and CDR2 is YYREEE (reference sequence). This clonotype was sampled from an adult in good health. The gene calls are TRBV5-4 and TRBJ2-2; 16 bases align to TRBD2. The sample was peripheral blood, taken on day 0 of AZD1222 vaccination. This CDR3 is CASSLAGTSGRAGELFF. Here the CDR3 DNA reads TGTGCCAGCAGCCTGGCAGGGACTAGCGGGAGGGCCGGGGAGCTGTTTTTT.